This TCR beta chain is from a study of blood T cell repertoires in COVID-19. Study in general: The samples span acute and convalescent COVID-19 from the United States, Italy and Spain. Sample material is recorded as cDNA or gDNA derived from T cells, B-cell-depleted T cells, or PBMCs.

Under the authors' procedure: For nucleated cells, counts were estimated from reference gene primer amplification. Sequencing used immunoSEQ multiplex PCR; TCRdb keeps in-frame clones, though not all of them. Clone size and the V and J calls come from that table; the DNA yielded D and trimming. The table shows about 210,000 clones, with roughly 94% occurring only once. V was pared by 3 bases and J by 6 bases, with 4 bases between. There are 11 residues in the CDR3. The germline gives CDR1 MGHRA, CDR2 YSYEKL. The sequencing input was peripheral blood. This chain connects TRBV4-1 to TRBJ2-3, with D unclear. This sequence originates from a man aged 25-45 years with acute or convalescent COVID-19. In DNA, the CDR3 is TGCGCCAGCAGCCATTCGGATACGCAGTATTTT. Protein: CASSHSDTQYF.